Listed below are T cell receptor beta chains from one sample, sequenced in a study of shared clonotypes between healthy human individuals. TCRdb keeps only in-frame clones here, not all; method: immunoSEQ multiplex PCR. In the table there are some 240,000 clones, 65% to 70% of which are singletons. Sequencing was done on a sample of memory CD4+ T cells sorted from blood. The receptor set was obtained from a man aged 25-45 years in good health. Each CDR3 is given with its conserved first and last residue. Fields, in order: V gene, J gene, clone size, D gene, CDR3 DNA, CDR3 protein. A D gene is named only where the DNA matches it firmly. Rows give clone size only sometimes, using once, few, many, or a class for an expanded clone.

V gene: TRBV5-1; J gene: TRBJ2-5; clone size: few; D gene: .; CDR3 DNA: TGCGCCAGCAGCATAACAGCCAATGACCAGTACTTC; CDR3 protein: CASSITANDQYF
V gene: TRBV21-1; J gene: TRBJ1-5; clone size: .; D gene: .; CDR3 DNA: TGTGCCAGCAGCATACTGTTTGATCAGCCCCAGCATTTT; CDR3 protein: CASSILFDQPQHF
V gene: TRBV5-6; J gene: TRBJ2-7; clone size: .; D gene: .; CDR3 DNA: TGTGCCAGCAGCACCGTCCCCAGTTCCTACGAGCAGTACTTC; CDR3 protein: CASSTVPSSYEQYF
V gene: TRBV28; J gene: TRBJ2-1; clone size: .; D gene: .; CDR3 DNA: TGTGCCAGCAGTTTTTCCCGGGTGGAGTTCTTC; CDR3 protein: CASSFSRVEFF
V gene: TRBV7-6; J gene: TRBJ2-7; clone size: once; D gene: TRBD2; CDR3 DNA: TGTGCCAGCAGCTCATCCGGGACTAGGACCGCCGAGCAGTACTTC; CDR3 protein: CASSSSGTRTAEQYF
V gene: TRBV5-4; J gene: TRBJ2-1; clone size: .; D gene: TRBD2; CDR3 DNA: TGTGCCAGCAGCTCTAGCGGGAGTGCCTACAATGAGCAGTTCTTC; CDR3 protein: CASSSSGSAYNEQFF
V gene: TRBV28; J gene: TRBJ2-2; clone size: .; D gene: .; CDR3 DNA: TGTGCCAGCAGTTTAGGGGGAACAAGGCTTGGCGGGGAGCTGTTTTTT; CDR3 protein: CASSLGGTRLGGELFF
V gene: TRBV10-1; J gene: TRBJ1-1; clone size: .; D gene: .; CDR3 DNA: TGCGCCAGCAGTGGGGTTCGAGGAGGGACTGAAGCTTTCTTT; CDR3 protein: CASSGVRGGTEAFF
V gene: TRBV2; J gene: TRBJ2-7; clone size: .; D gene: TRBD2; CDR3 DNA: TGTGCCAGCATCCCCCTAGCGGGAGGGGCCTACGAGCAGTACTTC; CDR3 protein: CASIPLAGGAYEQYF
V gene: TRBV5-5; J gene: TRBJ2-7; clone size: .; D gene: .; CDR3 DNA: TGTGCCAGCAGTCCTAGGACAGAAAACTACGAGCAGTACTTC; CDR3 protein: CASSPRTENYEQYF
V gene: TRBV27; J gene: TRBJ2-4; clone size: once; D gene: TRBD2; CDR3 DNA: TGTGCCAGCAGGGGGACTAGCGGTATAGCCAAAAACATTCAGTACTTC; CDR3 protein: CASRGTSGIAKNIQYF
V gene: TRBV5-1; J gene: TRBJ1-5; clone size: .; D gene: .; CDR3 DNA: TGCGCCAGCAGCTTGGGGAGCAATCAGCCCCAGCATTTT; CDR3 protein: CASSLGSNQPQHF
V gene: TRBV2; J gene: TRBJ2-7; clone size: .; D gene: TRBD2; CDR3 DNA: TGTGCCACCGCTAGCGGAACAACGTACGAGCAGTACTTC; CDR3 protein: CATASGTTYEQYF
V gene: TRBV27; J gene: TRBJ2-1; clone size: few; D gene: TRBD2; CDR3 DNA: TGTGCCAGCAGGACTAGCGGGAGTTATGAGCAGTTCTTC; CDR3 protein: CASRTSGSYEQFF
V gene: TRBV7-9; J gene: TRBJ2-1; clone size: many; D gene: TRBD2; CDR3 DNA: TGTGCCAGCAGCTTGTACGGACTAGTGGGCTACAATGAGCAGTTCTTC; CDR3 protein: CASSLYGLVGYNEQFF
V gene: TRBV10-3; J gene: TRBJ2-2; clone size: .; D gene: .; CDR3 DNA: TGTGCCATCAAGGACCTCAACACCGGGGAGCTGTTTTTT; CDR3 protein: CAIKDLNTGELFF
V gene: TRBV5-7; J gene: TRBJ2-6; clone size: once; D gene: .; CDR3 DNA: TGTGCCAGCAGTTGGAATTGCGTACAAAGTCGGGCCAACGTCCTGACTTTC; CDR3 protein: CASSWNCVQSRANVLTF
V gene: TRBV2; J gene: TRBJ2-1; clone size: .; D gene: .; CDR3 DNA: TGTGCCAGCAACGGGGGTTATGGCAATGAGCAGTTCTTC; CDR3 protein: CASNGGYGNEQFF
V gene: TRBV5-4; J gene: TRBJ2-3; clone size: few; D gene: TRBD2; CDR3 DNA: TGTGCCAGCAGCCGAGGACTAGCGGGAGTGACAGATACGCAGTATTTT; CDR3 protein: CASSRGLAGVTDTQYF
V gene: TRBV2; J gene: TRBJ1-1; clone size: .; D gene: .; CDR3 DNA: TGTGCCAGCACCCTCCGGGATAACACTGAAGCTTTCTTT; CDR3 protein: CASTLRDNTEAFF
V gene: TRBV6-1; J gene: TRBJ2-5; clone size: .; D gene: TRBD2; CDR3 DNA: TGTGCCAGCAGCGGGACTATCCAAGAGACCCAGTACTTC; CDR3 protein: CASSGTIQETQYF
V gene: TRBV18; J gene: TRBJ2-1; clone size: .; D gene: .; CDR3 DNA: TGTGCCAGCTCACCCAAAGTCGGGGGTGAGCAGTTCTTC; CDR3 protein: CASSPKVGGEQFF
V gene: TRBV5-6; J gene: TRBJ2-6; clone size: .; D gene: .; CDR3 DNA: TGTGCCAGCAGTACGCAGGGTACTCCTCTCTCTGGGGCCAACGTCCTGACTTTC; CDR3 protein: CASSTQGTPLSGANVLTF
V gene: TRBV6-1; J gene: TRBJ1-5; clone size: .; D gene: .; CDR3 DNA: TGTGCCAGCCCGGTCACTCTGGGGCGACCCCAGCATTTT; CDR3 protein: CASPVTLGRPQHF
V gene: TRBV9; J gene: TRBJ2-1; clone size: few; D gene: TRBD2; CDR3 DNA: TGTGCCAGCAGCGTAGGTTCTAGCGGGAGGGACAATGAGCAGTTCTTC; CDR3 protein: CASSVGSSGRDNEQFF
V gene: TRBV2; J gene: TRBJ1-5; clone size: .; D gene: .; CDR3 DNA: TGTGCCAGCAGCGAAATACAGGGTGCTCATAGCAATCAGCCCCAGCATTTT; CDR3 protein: CASSEIQGAHSNQPQHF
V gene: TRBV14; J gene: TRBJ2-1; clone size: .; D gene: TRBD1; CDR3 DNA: TGTGCCAGCAGCGCGGACAGGGGGCGCTTTGGCAATGAGCAGTTCTTC; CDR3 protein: CASSADRGRFGNEQFF
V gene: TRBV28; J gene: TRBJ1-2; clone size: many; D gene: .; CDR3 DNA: TGTGCCAGCAGTTTATTTTTGTCGTTTGAGTCAGGGAAATCCCGAAACTATGGCTACACCTTC; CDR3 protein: CASSLFLSFESGKSRNYGYTF
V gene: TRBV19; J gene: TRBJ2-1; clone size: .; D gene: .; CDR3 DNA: TGTGCCAGTAGTATTCCCGGGGGCGGGAGCAATGAGCAGTTCTTC; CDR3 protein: CASSIPGGGSNEQFF
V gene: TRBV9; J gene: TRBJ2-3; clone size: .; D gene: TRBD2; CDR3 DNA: TGTGCCAGCAGCGTAGGGCTAGCGGGAGACGGTGGGTCGTATACGCAGTATTTT; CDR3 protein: CASSVGLAGDGGSYTQYF
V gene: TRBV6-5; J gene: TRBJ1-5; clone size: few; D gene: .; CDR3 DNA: TGTGCCAGCAGGGACCTGGCGGGGCTCCAGCCCCAGCATTTT; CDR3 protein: CASRDLAGLQPQHF
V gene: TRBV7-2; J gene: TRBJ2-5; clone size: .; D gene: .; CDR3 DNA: TGTGCCAGCAGCCCGGACGTGGAGGGGGAGACCCAGTACTTC; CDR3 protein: CASSPDVEGETQYF
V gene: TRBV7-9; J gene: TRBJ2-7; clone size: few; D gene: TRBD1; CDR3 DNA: TGTGCCAGCAGCTTAACCGGGACAGGGGTGTTAGAGCAGTACTTC; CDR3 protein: CASSLTGTGVLEQYF
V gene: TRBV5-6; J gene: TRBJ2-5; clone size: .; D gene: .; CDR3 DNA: TGTGCCAGTACCCTGACCGAGGGAGAGACCCAGTACTTC; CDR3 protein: CASTLTEGETQYF
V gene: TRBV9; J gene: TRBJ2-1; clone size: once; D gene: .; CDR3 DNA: TGTGCCAGCAGCGTAGCGCAGAGACCTAGGAATGAGCAGTTCTTC; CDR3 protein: CASSVAQRPRNEQFF
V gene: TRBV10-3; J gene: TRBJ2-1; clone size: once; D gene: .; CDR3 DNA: TGTGCCATCAGCGGTCAGGGGTCTGACAATGAGCAGTTCTTC; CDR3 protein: CAISGQGSDNEQFF
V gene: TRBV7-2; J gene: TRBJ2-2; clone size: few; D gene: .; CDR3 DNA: TGTGCCAGCAACAGGGTTCCCACCGGGGAGCTGTTTTTT; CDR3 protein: CASNRVPTGELFF
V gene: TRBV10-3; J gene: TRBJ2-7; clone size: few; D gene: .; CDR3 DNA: TGTGCCATCAGTGATAGGACCGCCTCCTACGAGCAGTACTTC; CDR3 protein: CAISDRTASYEQYF
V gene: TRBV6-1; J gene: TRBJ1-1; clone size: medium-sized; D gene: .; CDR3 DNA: TGTGCCAGCAGTGCCGTGGCAAGTGACACTGAAGCTTTCTTT; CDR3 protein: CASSAVASDTEAFF
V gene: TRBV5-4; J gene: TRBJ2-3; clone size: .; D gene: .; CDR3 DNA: TGTGCCAGCAGCCCAGATAGGACTCTCCCCCAGTATTTT; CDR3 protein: CASSPDRTLPQYF
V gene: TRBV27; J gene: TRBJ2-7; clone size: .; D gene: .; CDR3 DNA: TGTGCCAGCAGTTTTTATTTGGGGAACGAGCAGTACTTC; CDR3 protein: CASSFYLGNEQYF
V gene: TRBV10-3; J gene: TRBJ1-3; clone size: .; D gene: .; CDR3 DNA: TGTGCCACCGAGGTGGCCTCTGGAAACACCATATATTTT; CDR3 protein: CATEVASGNTIYF
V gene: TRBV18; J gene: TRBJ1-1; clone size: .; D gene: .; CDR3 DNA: TGTGCCAGCTCACCGTCGGTCGGTATGAACACTGAAGCTTTCTTT; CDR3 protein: CASSPSVGMNTEAFF
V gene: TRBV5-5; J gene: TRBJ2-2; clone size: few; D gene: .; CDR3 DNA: TGTGCCAGCAGCTTCGACAGCTTCCTCGCCGGGGAGCTGTTTTTT; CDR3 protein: CASSFDSFLAGELFF
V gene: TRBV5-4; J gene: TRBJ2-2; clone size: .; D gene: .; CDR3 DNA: TGTGCCAGCAGCTTGGGGGCGGACTTTAGCGGGGAGCTGTTTTTT; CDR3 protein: CASSLGADFSGELFF
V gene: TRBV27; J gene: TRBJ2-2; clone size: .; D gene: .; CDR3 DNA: TGTGCCAGCCAACAGGGATTAAGAACCACCGGGGAGCTGTTTTTT; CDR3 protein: CASQQGLRTTGELFF
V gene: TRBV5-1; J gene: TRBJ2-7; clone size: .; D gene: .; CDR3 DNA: TGCGCCAGCAGCTTACAGGGTAGGGAGCAGTACTTC; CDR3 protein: CASSLQGREQYF
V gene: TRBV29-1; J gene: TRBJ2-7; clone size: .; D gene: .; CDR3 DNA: TGCAGCGTTGTTAAAGGATACGAGCAGTACTTC; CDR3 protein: CSVVKGYEQYF
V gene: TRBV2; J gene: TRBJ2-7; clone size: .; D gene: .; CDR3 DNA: TGTGCCAGCAGTGAAGCTGGGTACGAGCAGTACTTC; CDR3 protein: CASSEAGYEQYF
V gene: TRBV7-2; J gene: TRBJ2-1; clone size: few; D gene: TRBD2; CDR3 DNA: TGTGCCAGCAGCTCCCAGGGACTAGCGGCCCCCCGATACAATGAGCAGTTCTTC; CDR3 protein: CASSSQGLAAPRYNEQFF